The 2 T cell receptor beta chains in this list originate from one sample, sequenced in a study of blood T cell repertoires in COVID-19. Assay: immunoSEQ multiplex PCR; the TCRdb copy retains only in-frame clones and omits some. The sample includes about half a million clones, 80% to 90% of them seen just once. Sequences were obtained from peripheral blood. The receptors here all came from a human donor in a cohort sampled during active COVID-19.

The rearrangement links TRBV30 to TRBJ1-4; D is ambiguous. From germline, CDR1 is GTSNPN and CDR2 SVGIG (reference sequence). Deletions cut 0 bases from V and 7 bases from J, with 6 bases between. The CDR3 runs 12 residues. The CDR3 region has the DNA TGTGCCTGGAGTGTGTCGTTTGAAAAACTGTTTTTT. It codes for CAWSVSFEKLFF. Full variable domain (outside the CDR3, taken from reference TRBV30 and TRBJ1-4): SQTIHQWPATLVQPVGSPLSLECTVEGTSNPNLYWYRQAAGRGLQLLFYSVGIGQISSEVPQNLSASRPQDRQFILSSKKLLLSDSGFYLCAWSVSFEKLFFGSGTQLSVL.

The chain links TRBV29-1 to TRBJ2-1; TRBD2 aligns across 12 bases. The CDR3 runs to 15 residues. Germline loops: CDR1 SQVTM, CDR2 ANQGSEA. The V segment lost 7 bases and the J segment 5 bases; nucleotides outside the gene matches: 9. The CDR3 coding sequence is TGCAGCGCTCAGACTAGCGGGAGTTACGACAATGAGCAGTTCTTC. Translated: CSAQTSGSYDNEQFF.